These 30 T cell receptor beta chains were sequenced from one sample in a study of blood T cell repertoires in COVID-19 (dated by TCRdb to 2020 to 2022). Receptor libraries were prepared by the immunoSEQ multiplex PCR assay. The table was pulled from immuneACCESS by TCRdb, which kept in-frame rearrangements only. Such tables lose some clones; where checked, under half of the loss comes from unresolved V genes, and the rest has no known cause. Here the sample has 250,000 or so clones; approximately 90% occur a single time. 10% to 12% of the sample rests with the top ten. Specimen: PBMCs or T cells enriched from blood (not recorded which). The source of these receptors is a man aged 25-45 years who had recovered from COVID-19.

V usage is TRBV7-9 and J usage is TRBJ1-2, with a possible D match to TRBD1 (5 bases). CDR1 is SEHNR, CDR2 FQNEAQ, per germline (reference sequence). Trimming shortened V by 1 base and J by 8 bases, and 17 bases separated the two germline ends. This CDR3 is built from 15 residues. The CDR3 reads CASSLDYGPGYGYTF. The CDR3, as DNA: TGTGCCAGCAGCTTAGATTACGGCCCAGGGTACGGCTACACCTTC.

The CDR3 is CASSLPFSGRADEQYF. The CDR3 DNA is TGTGCCAGCAGCTTACCCTTTAGCGGGAGGGCCGACGAGCAGTACTTC. The chain couples TRBV12-1 to TRBJ2-7; the table's TRBD2 call for D was not verified on the DNA. TRBV12-1 is a pseudogene segment. This CDR3 has 16 amino acids.

This sequence joins TRBV5-4 and TRBJ2-2; TRBD1 aligns across 7 bases. In germline, CDR1 is SGHNT, CDR2 YYREEE (reference sequence). This CDR3 is 16 amino acids long. V trimming: 0 bases; J trimming: 6 bases; junction bases outside the gene matches: 8. Here the CDR3 DNA reads TGTGCCAGCAGCTTGGTGGACAGGATCCACGCCGGGGAGCTGTTTTTT. It encodes CASSLVDRIHAGELFF. Drawing the rest from reference TRBV5-4 and TRBJ2-2, the complete variable domain is ETGVTQSPTHLIKTRGQQVTLRCSSQSGHNTVSWYQQALGQGPQFIFQYYREEENGRGNFPPRFSGLQFPNYSSELNVNALELDDSALYLCASSLVDRIHAGELFFGEGSRLTVL.

The gene calls are TRBV10-3 and TRBJ2-7; 7 bases align to TRBD2. Germline V gene data show CDR1 as ENHRY and CDR2 as SYGVKD. The CDR3 totals 16 residues. Germline trimming cut 5 bases from V and 4 bases from J; bases unmatched to any gene: 14. CDR3 loop: CAISPNTGSGWYEQYF. For the CDR3, the DNA is TGTGCCATCAGTCCAAACACGGGTAGCGGGTGGTACGAGCAGTACTTC.

V is TRBV9 and J is TRBJ1-4, with TRBD1 matching over 7 bases. The CDR3 runs 15 residues. Germline V gene sequence: CDR1 SGDLS, CDR2 YYNGEE. J lost 6 bases, V lost 1 base, and 6 bases had no gene match. CDR3 amino acids: CASSVFGQGDEKLFF. CDR3 DNA sequence: TGTGCCAGCAGCGTATTCGGGCAGGGGGATGAAAAACTGTTTTTT.

Relative to its sample, this clone is large. The chain uses TRBV7-8 and TRBJ1-2, with D maybe TRBD1 (5 bases). Trimming shortened V by 5 bases and J by 6 bases, and 13 bases separated the two germline ends. CDR1 and CDR2 from the germline V gene are SGHVS and FQNEAQ. CDR3 size: 13 residues. The CDR3 nucleotides read TGTGCCAGCAGCCCAGGGCGCCAGAATGGCTACACCTTC. Protein product: CASSPGRQNGYTF. Variable domain in full (rest from reference TRBV7-8 and TRBJ1-2): GAGVSQSPRYKVAKRGQDVALRCDPISGHVSLFWYQQALGQGPEFLTYFQNEAQLDKSGLPSDRFFAERPEGSVSTLKIQRTQQEDSAVYLCASSPGRQNGYTFGSGTRLTVV.

The rearrangement links TRBV13 to TRBJ2-7; D perhaps matches TRBD2 (6 bases). The CDR3 runs 14 residues. Germline CDR1 and CDR2: PRHDT and FYEKMQ (reference sequence). V lost 5 bases, J lost 6 bases, and 17 bases lay in between. The CDR3 here is CASSPILGTPEQYF. As DNA, the CDR3 is TGTGCCAGCAGCCCCATACTGGGGACTCCCGAGCAGTACTTC.

The rearrangement uses TRBV27 and TRBJ1-2; D possibly corresponds to TRBD1 (6 bases). From germline, CDR1 is MNHEY and CDR2 SMNVEV (reference sequence). Between the trimmed V and J ends, which lost 7 bases and 4 bases, there was a span of 16 bases. CDR3 length: 14 residues. CDR3 coding DNA: TGTGCCAGCAAATCCCCCGGACAGAGCTATGGCTACACCTTC. Translation gives CASKSPGQSYGYTF.

V usage is TRBV27 and J usage is TRBJ2-1, with 7 bases lining up with TRBD1. The CDR3 contains 18 residues. Trimming at V came to 0 bases and at J to 6 bases, leaving 14 bases not matched to a gene. Germline loops: CDR1 MNHEY, CDR2 SMNVEV (reference sequence). The CDR3 reads CASSLSSSYRGVGNEQFF. CDR3 nucleotides: TGTGCCAGCAGTTTATCCTCATCGTACAGGGGTGTCGGCAATGAGCAGTTCTTC.

The chain uses TRBV4-3 and TRBJ1-5; 7 bases fit TRBD1. CDR1 is LGHNA, CDR2 YSLEER, per germline. V lost 4 bases, J lost 3 bases, and 9 bases stayed unmatched. The CDR3 covers 16 residues. For the CDR3, the DNA is TGCGCCAGCAGCCCGTCAGAGACAGGGCTCAATCAGCCCCAGCATTTT. Protein sequence: CASSPSETGLNQPQHF.

The V gene is TRBV5-4, the J gene TRBJ2-1, with TRBD2 matching 7 bases. The V and J ends lost 3 bases and 7 bases, in that order; junction bases with no gene match: 7. Per the germline V gene, CDR1 is SGHNT and CDR2 is YYREEE (reference sequence). CDR3 length equals 14 residues. The CDR3 reads CASSSPGGGNEQFF. The CDR3 nucleotides are TGTGCCAGCAGCTCCCCGGGCGGGGGTAATGAGCAGTTCTTC.

This chain connects TRBV28 to TRBJ1-5; 9 bases align to TRBD1. The CDR3 runs 14 residues. Losses at the gene ends were 2 bases for V and 8 bases for J; bases not matched to a gene: 4. In germline, CDR1 is MDHEN, CDR2 SYDVKM. CDR3 sequence (DNA): TGTGCCAGCAGTTTACCGGGACAGGGTAAGCCCCAGCATTTT. Translating gives CASSLPGQGKPQHF.

The chain links TRBV3-1 (or the pseudogene TRBV3-2) to TRBJ1-1; no definite D call. This CDR3 region has 12 residues. V was trimmed by 1 base and J by 7 bases, leaving 7 bases between them. Per germline, CDR1 LGHDT and CDR2 YNNKEL (reference sequence). CDR3 nucleotides: TGTGCCAGCAGCCAAGTGGCAGATGAAGCTTTCTTT. Amino acids: CASSQVADEAFF.

Comment on this clone: Other DNA sequences from this sample encode an identical CDR3 as well. V gene TRBV27 combines with J gene TRBJ1-1, with TRBD1 matching 7 bases. There are 13 residues in the CDR3. Per germline, CDR1 MNHEY and CDR2 SMNVEV (reference sequence). Trimming at V came to 2 bases and at J to 3 bases, leaving 0 bases not matched to a gene. The CDR3 region is CASSLQGDTEAFF. In DNA, the CDR3 is TGTGCCAGCAGTTTACAGGGGGACACTGAAGCTTTCTTT.

The rearrangement joins TRBV10-3 to TRBJ2-6; 7 positions agree with TRBD1. CDR1 ENHRY and CDR2 SYGVKD come from the germline V gene. With V trimmed by 7 bases and J by 0 bases, 9 bases remained unmatched. This CDR3 spans 17 amino acids. The CDR3 bases are TGTGCCATCAAAGGGACAGTACCAAGCTCTGGGGCCAACGTCCTGACTTTC. It yields the protein CAIKGTVPSSGANVLTF.

This clone has more than one count but fewer than ten. V and J are TRBV18 and TRBJ2-7, with 12 bases fitting TRBD1. Germline values: CDR1 KGHSH, CDR2 LQKENI. This CDR3 contains 18 residues. The V segment lost 5 bases and the J segment 2 bases; nucleotides outside the gene matches: 13. DNA of the CDR3: TGTGCCAGCTCATTCGCCGGGACAGGGGGCCGGGGCCCCTACGAGCAGTACTTC. The encoded protein is CASSFAGTGGRGPYEQYF.

This clone was found once. The rearrangement links TRBV7-2 to TRBJ2-7; TRBD1 aligns across 8 bases. J gave up 3 bases and V 1 base, and 8 bases lay outside the gene matches. The germline V gene encodes CDR1 SGHTA and CDR2 FQGNSA. This CDR3 is built from 16 residues. The CDR3: CASSLVSGGSYYEQYF. In DNA form, the CDR3 reads TGTGCCAGCAGCTTAGTTTCAGGGGGCAGTTACTACGAGCAGTACTTC.

V and J are TRBV27 and TRBJ1-2; TRBD1 is a possible D gene (6 bases). The CDR3 spans 14 residues. CDR1 is MNHEY, CDR2 SMNVEV, per germline (reference sequence). The V and J ends lost 6 bases and 8 bases respectively, with 19 bases between them. CDR3 in DNA: TGTGCCAGCAGGCAAACCTCAGGACAGAAAGGCTACACCTTC. It is translated as CASRQTSGQKGYTF.

The chain recombines TRBV7-3 with TRBJ2-6, with TRBD2 as a possible D gene (5 bases). The CDR3 is 14 residues long. The germline V gene has CDR1 SGHTA and CDR2 FQGTGA. Between the trimmed V and J ends, which lost 7 bases and 4 bases, there was a span of 11 bases. In nucleotides, the CDR3 is TGTGCCAGCACCCCTGGGAGCGGGGCCAACGTCCTGACTTTC. It yields the protein CASTPGSGANVLTF.

The gene calls are TRBV4-2 and TRBJ1-6, with TRBD1 identical over 7 bases. Looked up from germline, CDR1 is LGHNA and CDR2 is YNFKEQ. V gave up 4 bases and J gave up 8 bases; unmatched junction bases: 11. The CDR3 is made up of 16 amino acids. The chain's CDR3 is CASSLRPGTEDSPLHF. The DNA of the CDR3 is TGTGCCAGCAGCCTCCGTCCCGGGACAGAGGATTCACCCCTCCACTTT.

V is TRBV10-1 and J is TRBJ2-5; 7 bases fit TRBD2. Germline V gene data show CDR1 as WNHNN and CDR2 as SYGVQD (reference sequence). V was pared by 1 base and J by 2 bases, with 7 bases of the junction left unmatched. The length of the CDR3 is 16 residues. CDR3 bases: TGCGCCAGCAGTGAGTTGGCTAGCGGTCCTCAAGAGACCCAGTACTTC. Protein: CASSELASGPQETQYF.

The chain combines TRBV24-1 with TRBJ1-6, with TRBD1 matching over 9 bases. The CDR3 is 13 amino acids. CDR1 is KGHDR, CDR2 SFDVKD, per germline. V gave up 9 bases and J gave up 6 bases; unmatched junction bases: 2. CDR3 in amino acids: CATPDRGNSPLHF. The CDR3 DNA sequence: TGTGCCACCCCGGACAGGGGTAATTCACCCCTCCACTTT.

The chain employs TRBV28 and TRBJ1-1, with D perhaps TRBD1 (6 bases). Trimming left V 7 bases short and J 5 bases short, with 20 bases between. Germline-derived CDR1 and CDR2 are MDHEN and SYDVKM. The length of the CDR3 is 15 residues. The CDR3 DNA follows: TGTGCCAGCATCTCAGGGGCCTCATTGGGGACTGAAGCTTTCTTT. Amino acid sequence: CASISGASLGTEAFF.

The V call is TRBV11-2, the J call TRBJ2-2, with D unresolved. The CDR3 extends over 13 amino acids. V was clipped by 5 bases and J by 4 bases, with 8 bases between them. Germline V CDR1 and CDR2: SGHAT, FQNNGV. The CDR3: CASSQFSTGELFF. The CDR3 DNA follows: TGTGCCAGCAGCCAGTTCAGCACCGGGGAGCTGTTTTTT.

The rearrangement links TRBV19 to TRBJ1-3, with a possible D match to TRBD1 (5 bases). This CDR3 is 15 amino acids long. Germline loops: CDR1 LNHDA, CDR2 SQIVND (reference sequence). Trimming removed 6 bases from V and 0 bases from J, with 12 bases in between. CDR3 protein: CASSREIGSGNTIYF. The CDR3 DNA follows: TGTGCCAGTAGCAGGGAAATTGGCTCTGGAAACACCATATATTTT.

This chain connects TRBV29-1 to TRBJ2-5; 8 bases fit TRBD2. Germline trimming cut 4 bases from V and 1 base from J; bases unmatched to any gene: 14. The V gene's germline CDR1 is SQVTM and CDR2 ANQGSEA. The CDR3 runs to 17 residues. DNA for the CDR3: TGCAGCGTTGTATTTCCGGGGGGGGCCACCTCCCAAGAGACCCAGTACTTC. This codes for CSVVFPGGATSQETQYF.

This clone showed up just once. V gene TRBV6-1 combines with J gene TRBJ2-1; no firm D call. This CDR3 is 12 amino acids long. V lost 3 bases, J lost 8 bases, and 8 bases lay in between. Germline V gene lookup returns CDR1 MNHNS and CDR2 SASEGT. The CDR3, as DNA: TGTGCCAGCAGTGACCCCGAGTATGAGCAGTTCTTC. Translating gives CASSDPEYEQFF.

This chain joins TRBV7-9 and TRBJ2-1; maybe TRBD2 (6 bases). The CDR3 is 19 residues long. V was pared by 7 bases and J by 2 bases, with 27 bases between. Germline V gene sequence: CDR1 SEHNR, CDR2 FQNEAQ (reference sequence). The CDR3 DNA sequence: TGTGCCAGCACCCCGGATGGCAGGGCTAGCGCTAGAGCCTACAATGAGCAGTTCTTC. Amino acids: CASTPDGRASARAYNEQFF.

V and J are TRBV7-2 and TRBJ2-1; 7 positions match TRBD2. J gave up 2 bases and V 0 bases, and 4 bases lay outside the gene matches. This CDR3 comprises 16 residues. The germline CDR1 and CDR2 sequences are SGHTA and FQGNSA. The CDR3 coding sequence is TGTGCCAGCAGCTTAGCGGGCGGGAGAACCTACAATGAGCAGTTCTTC. Amino acids: CASSLAGGRTYNEQFF.

This sequence joins TRBV25-1 and TRBJ2-7, with a possible D match to TRBD1 (5 bases). Germline assignment: CDR1 MGHDK and CDR2 SYGVNS. The V end was cut by 3 bases, the J end by 0 bases, with 9 bases between. The CDR3 covers 14 residues. The CDR3: CASSDDSSSYEQYF. CDR3 nucleotide sequence: TGTGCCAGCAGTGACGACAGTTCCTCCTACGAGCAGTACTTC.